Presented here are 10 T cell receptor beta chains from one specimen sequenced in a study of early T cells in non-severe SARS-CoV-2 infection. TCRdb re-analysed the 5' RACE reads in MiXCR, keeping a single row per CDR3 protein. The profile shows more than 35,000 distinct CDR3 sequences, roughly 12% of them singletons. The sequencing sample was made of whole blood. These receptors originate from an adult who was a healthcare worker with PCR-confirmed SARS-CoV-2 infection or an uninfected control (not recorded which).

This clonotype was detected a few times. V usage is TRBV5-1 and J usage is TRBJ2-7; 9 bases are shared with TRBD1. The germline CDR1 and CDR2 sequences are SGHRS and YFSETQ. V trimming: 4 bases; J trimming: 5 bases; junction bases outside the gene matches: 16. This CDR3 comprises 17 residues. CDR3 coding DNA: TGCGCCAGCAGCCTAACCGGGCTCCGGGACAGGGTCCACGAGCAGTACTTC. Translation gives CASSLTGLRDRVHEQYF.

J is TRBJ1-1 and V is TRBV28, with 7 positions matching TRBD1. The CDR3 is made up of 14 amino acids. V lost 10 bases to trimming and J lost 1 base; unmatched junction nucleotides: 9. Looked up from germline, CDR1 is MDHEN and CDR2 is SYDVKM. CDR3 sequence reads: CAIIPGQTNTEAFF. In nucleotides, the CDR3 is TGTGCCATCATTCCGGGACAGACGAACACTGAAGCTTTCTTT.

In the case of this clonotype: A clone one base away is much larger, so this may be a read error. V gene TRBV7-9 combines with J gene TRBJ2-4; no clear D gene. The CDR3 length is 13 residues. Germline lookup yields CDR1 SEHNR and CDR2 FQNEAQ (reference sequence). The CDR3: CAGSFEGRNIQYF. The CDR3 DNA is TGTGCCGGCAGCTTTGAAGGACGAAACATTCAGTACTTC.

This clonotype was observed a few times. V is TRBV6-2 or TRBV6-3 and J is TRBJ2-3; D is tentatively TRBD1 or TRBD2 (5 bases each). Trimming pared 2 bases from V and 5 bases from J, leaving 8 bases between. Germline CDR1 reads MNHEY; CDR2 reads SVGEGT. The CDR3 covers 13 residues. The CDR3 nucleotides are TGTGCCAGCAGTTACGGGGCGGGAGATACGCAGTATTTT. Translating gives CASSYGAGDTQYF.

This clonotype has only a few counts. The chain employs TRBV28 and TRBJ1-1; unclear D gene. Trimming pared 5 bases from V and 2 bases from J, leaving 12 bases between. In germline, CDR1 is MDHEN, CDR2 SYDVKM. This CDR3 region has 14 residues. The CDR3 loop is CASSPQYGNTEAFF. CDR3 nucleotides: TGTGCCAGCAGTCCGCAATACGGAAACACTGAAGCTTTCTTT.

This clonotype was seen ten or more times. The V and J genes are TRBV29-1 and TRBJ2-5; possible D gene TRBD2, 5 bases. Germline V lookup: CDR1 SQVTM, CDR2 ANQGSEA. Trimming removed 3 bases at V and 5 bases at J, with 16 bases between. The CDR3 loop spans 14 amino acids. The CDR3 DNA sequence: TGCAGCGTTGATCGCCGGGGAATAGGGGAGACCCAGTACTTC. It yields the protein CSVDRRGIGETQYF.

This clonotype showed up many times. V is TRBV5-1 and J is TRBJ2-7; possibly TRBD1 or TRBD2 for D (5 bases each). The V and J ends lost 0 bases and 3 bases respectively, with 7 bases between them. The CDR3 spans 13 residues. From germline, CDR1 is SGHRS and CDR2 YFSETQ. In nucleotides, the CDR3 is TGCGCCAGCAGCTTGGTGGGGGTCTACGAGCAGTACTTC. It is translated as CASSLVGVYEQYF.

This clonotype was seen more than once but under ten times. The chain has TRBV4-3 and TRBJ2-2, with D perhaps matching TRBD1 (6 bases). The CDR3 loop spans 17 amino acids. V was clipped by 0 bases and J by 6 bases, with 17 bases between them. Germline V gene sequence: CDR1 LGHNA, CDR2 YSLEER. In DNA form, the CDR3 reads TGCGCCAGCAGCCAAGAAGTTGGGGTCAGGGGATCCGGGGAGCTGTTTTTT. Protein: CASSQEVGVRGSGELFF.

There are many counts of this clonotype. J is TRBJ2-7 and V is TRBV12-3 or TRBV12-4, with 8 nucleotides matching TRBD1. The CDR3 covers 15 residues. The V and J ends lost 6 bases and 0 bases, in that order; junction bases with no gene match: 7. The CDR3 DNA reads as TGTGCCAGCAGCAACCCAGGGGGCGGCTCCTACGAGCAGTACTTC. This translates into CASSNPGGGSYEQYF.

The chain couples TRBV12-3 or TRBV12-4 to TRBJ2-7; D ambiguous. The CDR3 has 16 amino acids. The germline V and J ends were trimmed by 6 bases and 3 bases, with 21 bases remaining between them. CDR3: CASSSPLKGIFYEQYF. The CDR3 DNA follows: TGTGCCAGCAGCTCCCCCCTGAAGGGAATCTTCTACGAGCAGTACTTC.